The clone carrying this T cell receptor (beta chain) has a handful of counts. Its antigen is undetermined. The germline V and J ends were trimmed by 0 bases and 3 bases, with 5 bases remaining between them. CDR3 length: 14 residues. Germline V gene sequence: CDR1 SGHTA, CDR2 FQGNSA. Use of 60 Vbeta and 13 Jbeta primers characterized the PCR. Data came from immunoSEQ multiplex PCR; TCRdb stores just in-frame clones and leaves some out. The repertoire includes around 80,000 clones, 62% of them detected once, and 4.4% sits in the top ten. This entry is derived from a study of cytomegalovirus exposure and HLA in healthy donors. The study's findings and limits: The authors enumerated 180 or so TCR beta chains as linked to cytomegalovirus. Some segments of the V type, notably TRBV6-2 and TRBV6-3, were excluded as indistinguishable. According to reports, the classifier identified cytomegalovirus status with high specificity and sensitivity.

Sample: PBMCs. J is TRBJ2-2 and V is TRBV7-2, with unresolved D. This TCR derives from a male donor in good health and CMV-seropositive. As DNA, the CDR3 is TGTGCCAGCAGCTTAGCTCTCGACACCGGGGAGCTGTTTTTT. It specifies CASSLALDTGELFF.